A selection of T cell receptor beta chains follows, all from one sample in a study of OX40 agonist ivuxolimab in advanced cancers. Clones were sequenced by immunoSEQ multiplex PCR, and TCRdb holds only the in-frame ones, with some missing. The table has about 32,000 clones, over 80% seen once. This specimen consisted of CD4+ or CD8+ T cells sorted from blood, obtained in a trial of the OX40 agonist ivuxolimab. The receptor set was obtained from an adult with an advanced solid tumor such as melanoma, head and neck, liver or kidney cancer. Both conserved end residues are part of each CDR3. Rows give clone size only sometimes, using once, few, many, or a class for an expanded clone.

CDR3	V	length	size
CASSVPTGSPIYSNQPQHF	TRBV2	19	NA
CASSPGQGAGQYF	TRBV19	13	NA
CASGESSQPQHF	TRBV7-9	12	NA
CASSVDIGADTQYF	TRBV28	14	NA
CASSLSAGTVGYEQFF	TRBV27	16	NA
CAKRSPSGGGRYNEQFF	TRBV2	17	few
CASRRIGSGELFF	TRBV7-9	13	NA
CASRTSSGGHTDTQYF	TRBV27	16	NA
CASGRTSGANVLTF	TRBV7-8	14	NA
CASSKTGRGVGTQYF	TRBV5-4	15	NA
CASSQVSGEQFF	TRBV14	12	NA
CASILNRGLGYEQYF	TRBV6-6	15	NA
CASNPTGASRETQYF	TRBV5-1	15	NA